These 8 T cell receptor beta chains share one sample of origin, sequenced in a study of T cells after yellow fever vaccination. TCRdb reanalysed the 5' RACE reads using MiXCR and keeps one entry per CDR3 protein. Among some 350,000 distinct CDR3 sequences listed, roughly 6.1% were seen once. Sample: PBMCs, taken 5 days after the yellow fever booster vaccination. The receptors were gathered from a man in his thirties or forties who received the YFV17D yellow fever vaccine.

Concerning this clonotype: This may stem from a read error, because a much larger clone lies one nucleotide away. The chain couples TRBV12-3 or TRBV12-4 to TRBJ2-2; tentatively, D is TRBD2 (5 bases). This CDR3 spans 15 amino acids. The CDR3 here is CASSLGGVKTGEQFF. As DNA, the CDR3 is TGTGCCAGCAGTTTAGGAGGCGTGAAAACCGGGGAGCAGTTTTTT.

The rearrangement joins TRBV5-1 to TRBJ2-6, with D possibly being TRBD1 (6 bases). Germline values: CDR1 SGHRS, CDR2 YFSETQ. This CDR3 has 17 amino acids. Trimming took 5 bases from V and 0 from J, leaving 15 bases between them. CDR3 region: CASRWGRGDSGANVLTF. The CDR3 DNA sequence: TGCGCCAGCAGATGGGGCAGGGGCGACTCTGGGGCCAACGTCCTGACTTTC. The entire variable domain, with the rest obtained from reference TRBV5-1 and TRBJ2-6, is as follows: KAGVTQTPRYLIKTRGQQVTLSCSPISGHRSVSWYQQTPGQGLQFLFEYFSETQRNKGNFPGRFSGRQFSNSRSEMNVSTLELGDSALYLCASRWGRGDSGANVLTFGAGSRLTVL.

This clonotype was observed at least ten times. The rearrangement links TRBV7-3 to TRBJ2-2, with D possibly being TRBD2 (6 bases). The V end was cut by 1 base, the J end by 6 bases, with 9 bases between. Germline assignment: CDR1 SGHTA and CDR2 FQGTGA. This CDR3 contains 14 residues. The CDR3 sequence is CASSLNGRAGELFF. CDR3 sequence (DNA): TGTGCCAGCAGCTTAAACGGGAGAGCCGGGGAGCTGTTTTTT.

This clonotype was detected many times. The chain has TRBV6-5 and TRBJ1-2, with TRBD1 matching 8 bases. CDR3 length: 14 residues. Losses at the gene ends were 2 bases for V and 3 bases for J; bases not matched to a gene: 2. Germline values: CDR1 MNHEY, CDR2 SVGAGI. The CDR3 protein is CASSYAGGYYGYTF. CDR3 bases: TGTGCCAGCAGTTACGCAGGGGGCTACTATGGCTACACCTTC.

Many counts were recorded for this clonotype. CDR3 protein: CASSLGLADSTDTQYF. In DNA, the CDR3 is TGTGCCAGCAGCCTGGGACTAGCGGACAGCACAGATACGCAGTATTTT. J is TRBJ2-3 and V is TRBV5-8; 11 bases are a match to TRBD2. Germline values: CDR1 SGHTS, CDR2 YDEGEE. The CDR3 sequence is 16 residues long. J gave up 0 bases and V 4 bases, and 4 bases lay outside the gene matches.

This clonotype occurred many times. This chain uses TRBV28 with TRBJ2-2; D gene unclear. Germline-derived CDR1 and CDR2 are MDHEN and SYDVKM. The CDR3 covers 14 residues. Trimming removed 5 bases from V and 3 bases from J, with 10 bases in between. CDR3 DNA sequence: TGTGCCAGCAGTCTCACCATATACACCGGGGAGCTGTTTTTT. This gives the protein CASSLTIYTGELFF.

This clonotype was picked up a small number of times. V and J are TRBV2 and TRBJ2-7; 9 bases agree with TRBD2. The CDR3 extends over 13 amino acids. CDR1 is SNHLY, CDR2 FYNNEI, per germline. With V trimmed by 3 bases and J by 7 bases, 4 bases remained unmatched. The CDR3 bases are TGTGCCAGCAGTGATATAGCGGGAGTTGAGCAGTACTTC. This encodes CASSDIAGVEQYF.

This clonotype was seen many times. The genes are TRBV20-1 and TRBJ2-3, with D tentatively TRBD1 (7 bases). Germline-derived CDR1 and CDR2 are DFQATT and SNEGSKA (reference sequence). Between the trimmed V and J ends, which lost 6 bases and 4 bases, there was a span of 11 bases. This CDR3 has 12 residues. CDR3 region: CSAGRGADTQYF. The CDR3 nucleotides are TGCAGTGCGGGCAGGGGGGCAGATACGCAGTATTTT.